This T cell receptor (beta chain) was captured by sequencing in a study of beta chain features in type 1 diabetes. Study information: Comparable age, gender and cell yields were observed in patients relative to healthy donors. Researchers looked at approximately 110,000,000 sorted cells across all samples.

V lost 7 bases to trimming and J lost 1 base, with 10 bases between them. This CDR3 is built from 14 residues. Germline lookup yields CDR1 ENHRY and CDR2 SYGVKD. The study reverse transcribed the entire isolated RNA, so it sequenced expressed TCRB transcripts. Generated by immunoSEQ multiplex PCR, the TCRdb table keeps only in-frame clones and is missing some. The sample lists 500,000 to 800,000 clones; 9.5% to 15% were seen once. Study-wide results and caveats: A greater similarity of naive, central memory and Treg TCRB repertoires was seen among patients than among healthy donors. Among patients with Type 1 diabetes, TCRB CDR3s were moderately but significantly shorter in every one of the four CD4+ subsets.

On this clone itself: Its antigen remains unidentified.

Sequenced sample: naive CD4+ T cells from blood. This TCR was sampled from a man younger than 45 with type 1 diabetes. This chain connects TRBV10-3 to TRBJ2-2, with TRBD2 as a possible D gene (5 bases). CDR3: CAITGSENTGELFF. CDR3 in DNA: TGTGCCATCACGGGGTCAGAGAACACCGGGGAGCTGTTTTTT.